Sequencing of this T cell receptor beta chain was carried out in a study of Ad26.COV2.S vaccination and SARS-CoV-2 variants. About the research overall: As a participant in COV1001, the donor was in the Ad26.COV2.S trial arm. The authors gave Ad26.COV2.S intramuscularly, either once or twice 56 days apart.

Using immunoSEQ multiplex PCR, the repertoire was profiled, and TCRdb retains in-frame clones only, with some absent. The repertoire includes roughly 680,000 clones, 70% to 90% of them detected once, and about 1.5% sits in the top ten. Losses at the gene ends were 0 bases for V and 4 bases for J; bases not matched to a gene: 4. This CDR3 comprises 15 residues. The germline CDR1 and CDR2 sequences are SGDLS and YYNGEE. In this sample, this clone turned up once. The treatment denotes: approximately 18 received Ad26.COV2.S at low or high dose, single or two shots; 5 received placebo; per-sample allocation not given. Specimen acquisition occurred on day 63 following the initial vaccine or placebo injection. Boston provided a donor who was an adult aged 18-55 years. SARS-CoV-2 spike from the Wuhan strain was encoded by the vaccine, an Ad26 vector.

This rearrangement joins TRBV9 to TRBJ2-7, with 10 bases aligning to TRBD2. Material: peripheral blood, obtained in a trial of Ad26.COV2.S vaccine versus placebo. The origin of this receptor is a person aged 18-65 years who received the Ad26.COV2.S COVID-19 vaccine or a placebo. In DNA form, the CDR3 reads TGTGCCAGCAGCGTAGAAGGTAGCGGGAGGTACGAGCAGTACTTC. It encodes CASSVEGSGRYEQYF.